These 6 T cell receptor beta chains originate from one sample sequenced in a study of Graves' ophthalmopathy and Graves' hyperthyroidism. RNA served as the template for amplifying TCR beta CDR3 regions. Second-round multiplex PCR came after first-round RT-PCR with HTBI primers. Via MiXCR, TCRdb re-called the multiplex PCR reads, giving one row per CDR3 protein. The sample consists of roughly 610,000 distinct CDR3 sequences, 22% of them appearing once. Material: peripheral blood. Receptors were obtained from a woman aged 18 to 35 with stable Graves' hyperthyroidism. Some clones in this sample may be carry-over from other donors' samples.

The chain links TRBV6-2 or TRBV6-3 to TRBJ2-2; D is ambiguous. Between the trimmed V and J ends, which lost 7 bases and 1 base, there was a span of 10 bases. The germline V gene encodes CDR1 MNHEY and CDR2 SVGEGT. CDR3 length: 14 amino acids. The chain's CDR3 is CASTNGRNTGELFF. The CDR3 DNA follows: TGTGCCAGCACCAACGGGCGGAACACCGGGGAGCTGTTTTTT.

The chain uses TRBV18 and TRBJ2-3; unclear D gene. This CDR3 has 15 amino acids. CDR1 KGHSH and CDR2 LQKENI come from the germline V gene. V was trimmed by 4 bases and J by 4 bases, leaving 15 bases between them. The CDR3 nucleotides read TGTGCCAGCTCACAAAGGTCAGATCGGCCAGATACGCAGTATTTT. This codes for CASSQRSDRPDTQYF.

This clonotype came up a few times. Since no conserved phenylalanine or tryptophan closes the CDR3, a read error is the likely cause. The rearrangement links TRBV12-3 or TRBV12-4 to TRBJ2-2; D might be TRBD2 (6 bases). The CDR3 runs 15 residues. With 5 bases removed from V and 5 bases from J, the gap between germline ends came to 15 bases. The CDR3 loop is CASSTRTAGTGELFL. DNA for the CDR3: TGTGCCAGCAGTACGAGGACTGCGGGGACCGGGGAGCTGTTTCTT.

This clonotype was seen a few times. The V and J genes are TRBV6-1 and TRBJ2-5; 9 nucleotides match TRBD2. CDR3 length equals 16 residues. Germline-derived CDR1 and CDR2 are MNHNS and SASEGT. V shed 6 bases, J shed 5 bases, and the junction held 13 bases outside the gene matches. The CDR3, as DNA: TGTGCCAGCAGGATGATTAGCGGGGGCCCCCTCGAGACCCAGTACTTC. Protein sequence: CASRMISGGPLETQYF.

This clonotype showed up just a few times. A much more abundant neighbour one base away suggests this may be a read error. The CDR3 sequence: CASRPGGGNQPQHF. As DNA, the CDR3 is TGTGCCAGCAGGCCAGGGGGGGGGAATCAGCCCCAGCATTTT. The rearrangement uses TRBV9 and TRBJ1-5, with TRBD1 matching over 7 bases. The V and J ends lost 5 bases and 4 bases, in that order; junction bases with no gene match: 6. Per the germline V gene, CDR1 is SGDLS and CDR2 is YYNGEE. The CDR3 has 14 residues.

The table lists this clonotype with many counts. This chain uses TRBV5-6 with TRBJ2-5; D might be TRBD2 (6 bases). Trimming left V 1 base short and J 3 bases short, with 13 bases between. Germline V gene sequence: CDR1 SGHDT, CDR2 YYEEEE. The CDR3 is made up of 15 amino acids. CDR3 amino acids: CASSLRLGGKETQYF. CDR3 nucleotides: TGTGCCAGCAGCTTGAGGTTGGGGGGAAAAGAGACCCAGTACTTC.